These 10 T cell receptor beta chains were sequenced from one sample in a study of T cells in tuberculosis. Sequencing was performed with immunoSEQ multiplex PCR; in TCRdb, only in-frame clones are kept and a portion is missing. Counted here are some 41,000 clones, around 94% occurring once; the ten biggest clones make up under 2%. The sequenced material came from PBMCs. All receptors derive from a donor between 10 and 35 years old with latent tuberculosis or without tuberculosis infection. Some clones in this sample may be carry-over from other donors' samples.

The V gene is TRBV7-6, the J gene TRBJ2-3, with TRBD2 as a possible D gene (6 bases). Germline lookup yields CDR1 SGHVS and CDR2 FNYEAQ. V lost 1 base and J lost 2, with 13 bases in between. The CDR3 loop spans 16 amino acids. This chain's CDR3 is CASSLGAGTHTDTQYF. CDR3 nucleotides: TGTGCCAGCAGCTTAGGGGCGGGGACGCACACAGATACGCAGTATTTT.

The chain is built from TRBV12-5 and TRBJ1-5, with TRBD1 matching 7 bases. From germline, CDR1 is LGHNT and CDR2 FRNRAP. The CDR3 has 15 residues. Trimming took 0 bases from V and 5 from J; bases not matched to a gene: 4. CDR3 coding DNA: TGTGCTAGTGGTTTGGTAAACAGGGGAGATCAGCCCCAGCATTTT. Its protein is CASGLVNRGDQPQHF. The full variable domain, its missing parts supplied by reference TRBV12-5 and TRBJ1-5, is DARVTQTPRHKVTEMGQEVTMRCQPILGHNTVFWYRQTMMQGLELLAYFRNRAPLDDSGMPKDRFSAEMPDATLATLKIQPSEPRDSAVYFCASGLVNRGDQPQHFGDGTRLSIL.

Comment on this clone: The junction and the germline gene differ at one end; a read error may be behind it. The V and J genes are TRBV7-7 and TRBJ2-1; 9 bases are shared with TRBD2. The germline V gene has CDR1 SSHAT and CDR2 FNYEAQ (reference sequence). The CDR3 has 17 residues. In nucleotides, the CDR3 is TGTGCCAGCAGCCTATCATCGGGACTAGCCCCCTACGATGAGCAGTTCTTC. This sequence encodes CASSLSSGLAPYDEQFF.

CDR3 bases: TGTGCCAGCTCACTTACCGGGACAGGGTTGAAAGATACGCAGTATTTT. This encodes CASSLTGTGLKDTQYF. This chain links TRBV18 with TRBJ2-3; 9 positions agree with TRBD1. In germline, CDR1 is KGHSH, CDR2 LQKENI. CDR3 length: 16 residues. V lost 4 bases to trimming and J lost 5 bases; unmatched junction nucleotides: 10.

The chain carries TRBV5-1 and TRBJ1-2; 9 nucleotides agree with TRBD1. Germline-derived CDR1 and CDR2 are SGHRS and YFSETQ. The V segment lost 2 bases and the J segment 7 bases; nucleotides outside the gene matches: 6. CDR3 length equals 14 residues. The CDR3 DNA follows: TGCGCCAGCAGCTTCTCAACAGGGGGCGGTGGCTACACCTTC. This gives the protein CASSFSTGGGGYTF. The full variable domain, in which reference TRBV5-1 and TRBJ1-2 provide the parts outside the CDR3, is KAGVTQTPRYLIKTRGQQVTLSCSPISGHRSVSWYQQTPGQGLQFLFEYFSETQRNKGNFPGRFSGRQFSNSRSEMNVSTLELGDSALYLCASSFSTGGGGYTFGSGTRLTVV.

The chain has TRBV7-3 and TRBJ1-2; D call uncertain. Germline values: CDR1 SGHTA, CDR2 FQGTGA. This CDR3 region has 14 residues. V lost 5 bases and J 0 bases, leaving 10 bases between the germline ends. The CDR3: CASSETTTNYGYTF. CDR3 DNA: TGTGCCAGCAGCGAAACGACAACTAACTATGGCTACACCTTC. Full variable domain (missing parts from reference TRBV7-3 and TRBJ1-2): GAGVSQTPSNKVTEKGKYVELRCDPISGHTALYWYRQSLGQGPEFLIYFQGTGAADDSGLPNDRFFAVRPEGSVSTLKIQRTERGDSAVYLCASSETTTNYGYTFGSGTRLTVV.

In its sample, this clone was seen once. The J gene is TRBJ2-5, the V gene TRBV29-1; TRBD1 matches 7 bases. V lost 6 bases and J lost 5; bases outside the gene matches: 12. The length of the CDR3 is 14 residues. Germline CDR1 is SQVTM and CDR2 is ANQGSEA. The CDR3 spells CSVAGTAERETQYF. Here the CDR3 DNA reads TGCAGCGTAGCCGGGACAGCTGAGCGGGAGACCCAGTACTTC.

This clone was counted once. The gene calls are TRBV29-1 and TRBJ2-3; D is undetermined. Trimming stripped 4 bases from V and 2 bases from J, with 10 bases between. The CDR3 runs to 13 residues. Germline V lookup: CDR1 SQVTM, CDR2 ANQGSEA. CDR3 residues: CSVGLPNTDTQYF. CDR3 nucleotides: TGCAGCGTTGGACTTCCGAACACAGATACGCAGTATTTT.

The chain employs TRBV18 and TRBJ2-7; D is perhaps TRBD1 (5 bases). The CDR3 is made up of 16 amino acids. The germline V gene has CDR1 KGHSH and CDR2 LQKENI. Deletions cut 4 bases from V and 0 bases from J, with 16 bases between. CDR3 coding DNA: TGTGCCAGCTCACGCCTTCAACAGGTCCGCTCCTACGAGCAGTACTTC. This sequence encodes CASSRLQQVRSYEQYF.

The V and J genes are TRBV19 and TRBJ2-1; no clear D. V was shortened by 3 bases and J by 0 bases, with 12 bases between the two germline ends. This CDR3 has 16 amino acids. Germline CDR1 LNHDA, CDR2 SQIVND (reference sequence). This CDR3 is CASSIFRRSSYNEQFF. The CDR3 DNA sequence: TGTGCCAGTAGTATTTTTAGGCGGAGCTCCTACAATGAGCAGTTCTTC.